Following are 19 T cell receptor beta chains from one sample sequenced in a study of identical twins. In TCRdb, the 5' RACE reads were re-called with MiXCR into one record per CDR3 protein. The table has hundreds of thousands of distinct CDR3 sequences, about 7% seen once. The same sample was also studied in work on yellow fever vaccine responses in identical twins.

The sample was PBMCs. The receptors originated from a young woman in good health.

The V gene is TRBV12-3 or TRBV12-4, the J gene TRBJ2-5, with no clear D. The CDR3 totals 15 residues. V lost 3 bases and J 2 bases, leaving 13 bases between the germline ends. CDR3 region: CASSFRGRLQETQYF. Here the CDR3 DNA reads TGTGCCAGCAGTTTTCGTGGCAGGCTACAAGAGACCCAGTACTTC.

This clonotype was detected only a few times. The V and J genes are TRBV29-1 and TRBJ1-1; D not resolved. V gave up 5 bases and J gave up 4 bases, with 14 bases separating them. Germline lookup yields CDR1 SQVTM and CDR2 ANQGSEA. This CDR3 has 13 amino acids. The CDR3 coding sequence is TGCAGCGTTCAGACTGGTATGATCACTGAAGCTTTCTTT. Its translation is CSVQTGMITEAFF.

This clonotype has more than one count but fewer than ten. The chain employs TRBV7-8 and TRBJ2-2; unclear D gene. Per germline, CDR1 SGHVS and CDR2 FQNEAQ. This CDR3 has 15 residues. Trimming cost V 1 base and J 6 bases, with 12 bases left between them. CDR3 DNA sequence: TGTGCCAGCAGCTTAGTCCTAGTTGGCGCCGGGGAGCTGTTTTTT. This encodes CASSLVLVGAGELFF. Variable domain in full (rest from reference TRBV7-8 and TRBJ2-2): GAGVSQSPRYKVAKRGQDVALRCDPISGHVSLFWYQQALGQGPEFLTYFQNEAQLDKSGLPSDRFFAERPEGSVSTLKIQRTQQEDSAVYLCASSLVLVGAGELFFGEGSRLTVL.

The chain links TRBV10-2 to TRBJ2-7; 16 bases align to TRBD2. Germline V gene lookup returns CDR1 WSHSY and CDR2 SAAADI. J gave up 1 base and V 4 bases, and 13 bases lay outside the gene matches. The length of the CDR3 is 20 residues. The CDR3 DNA sequence: TGCGCCAGCAGTGGGAGGATGGGACTAGCGGGAGGGACCCGATCCTACGAGCAGTACTTC. It is translated as CASSGRMGLAGGTRSYEQYF.

This clonotype has ten or more counts. The genes are TRBV10-3 and TRBJ2-2; D is perhaps TRBD2 (6 bases). The V gene lost 0 bases and the J gene lost 6 bases, with 17 bases spanning the gap. Germline V gene sequence: CDR1 ENHRY, CDR2 SYGVKD. The CDR3 is made up of 17 amino acids. DNA of the CDR3: TGTGCCATCAGTGAGTCAAGTAGACTGGAGGGCGCCGGGGAGCTGTTTTTT. Encoded protein: CAISESSRLEGAGELFF.

Points on this clonotype: This may stem from a read error, because a much larger clone lies one nucleotide away. The rearrangement joins TRBV9 to TRBJ1-3; no clear D. V lost 2 bases to trimming and J lost 0 bases, with 3 bases between them. The CDR3 sequence is 13 residues long. Germline V gene data show CDR1 as SGDLS and CDR2 as YYNGEE. In DNA, the CDR3 is TGTGCCAGCAGCGTCGGCTCTGGAAACACCATATATTTT. It encodes CASSVGSGNTIYF.

This clonotype occurred a few times. V usage is TRBV7-9 and J usage is TRBJ2-1; D not resolved. The CDR3 covers 15 residues. V lost 3 bases and J 0 bases, leaving 9 bases between the germline ends. Germline V CDR1 and CDR2: SEHNR, FQNEAQ (reference sequence). Here the CDR3 reads CASSLESLSYNEQFF. The CDR3, as DNA: TGTGCCAGCAGCTTGGAGTCCCTCTCCTACAATGAGCAGTTCTTC.

This clonotype was seen ten or more times. The rearrangement joins TRBV4-1 to TRBJ2-7, with 8 bases identical to TRBD1. The CDR3 consists of 14 residues. CDR1 and CDR2 from the germline V gene are MGHRA and YSYEKL. The V and J ends lost 3 bases and 3 bases, in that order; junction bases with no gene match: 4. CDR3 coding DNA: TGCGCCAGCAGCCACCGGGACAGGAACTACGAGCAGTACTTC. The encoded protein is CASSHRDRNYEQYF.

The CDR3: CASSLNRAYTQYF. In DNA, the CDR3 is TGTGCCAGCAGTTTAAACAGGGCCTATACGCAGTATTTT. The chain joins TRBV28 to TRBJ2-3; possibly TRBD1 for D (6 bases). The CDR3 contains 13 residues. The germline V and J ends were trimmed by 2 bases and 7 bases, with 10 bases remaining between them. CDR1 is MDHEN and CDR2 is SYDVKM in the germline V gene.

This clonotype was recorded many times. V is TRBV2 and J is TRBJ2-1; a possible D gene is TRBD1 (5 bases). CDR1 and CDR2 (germline): SNHLY, FYNNEI. V was cut by 1 base and J by 4 bases, with 11 bases left in between. The CDR3 runs to 15 residues. The CDR3 DNA sequence: TGTGCCAGCAGTGAAGAGACAGTGGCATACAATGAGCAGTTCTTC. Protein product: CASSEETVAYNEQFF. Looking up the rest from reference TRBV2 and TRBJ2-1 gives the full variable domain: EPEVTQTPSHQVTQMGQEVILRCVPISNHLYFYWYRQILGQKVEFLVSFYNNEISEKSEIFDDQFSVERPDGSNFTLKIRSTKLEDSAMYFCASSEETVAYNEQFFGPGTRLTVL.

A few counts support this clonotype. The chain employs TRBV14 and TRBJ2-3; 10 bases are a match to TRBD2. V shed 2 bases and J 4 bases; nucleotides not matched to a gene: 9. The germline gives CDR1 SGHDN, CDR2 FVKESK. The CDR3 covers 17 residues. CDR3: CASSQLLSGRGADTQYF. The CDR3, as DNA: TGTGCCAGCAGCCAACTCTTAAGCGGGAGGGGCGCAGATACGCAGTATTTT.

There are many counts of this clonotype. The V and J genes are TRBV4-1 and TRBJ2-1; the D is unclear. The CDR3 totals 16 residues. Trimming stripped 2 bases from V and 4 bases from J, with 15 bases between. Looked up from germline, CDR1 is MGHRA and CDR2 is YSYEKL. The CDR3 loop is CASSQQKFYNYNEQFF. The CDR3 DNA sequence: TGCGCCAGCAGCCAACAAAAGTTTTACAATTACAATGAGCAGTTCTTC.

The chain joins TRBV27 to TRBJ1-4, with D possibly being TRBD1 (6 bases). The CDR3 length is 15 residues. The V end was cut by 3 bases, the J end by 3 bases, with 11 bases between. Per the germline V gene, CDR1 is MNHEY and CDR2 is SMNVEV (reference sequence). The CDR3, as DNA: TGTGCCAGCAGTTTCGAAGGACAGCCTAATGAAAAACTGTTTTTT. The encoded protein is CASSFEGQPNEKLFF.

Only a few counts were recorded for this clonotype. The DNA of the CDR3 is TGTGCCAGCAGCCAAGATATCAGGGGTAGTCAGCCCCAGCATTTT. Protein sequence: CASSQDIRGSQPQHF. The chain recombines TRBV3-1 with TRBJ1-5; weak D call: TRBD1 (6 bases). CDR1 and CDR2 (germline): LGHDT, YNNKEL (reference sequence). V gave up 0 bases and J gave up 6 bases, with 12 bases separating them. This CDR3 has 15 amino acids.

This clonotype was observed a few times. The V and J genes are TRBV12-3 or TRBV12-4 and TRBJ2-1; perhaps TRBD2 as D (5 bases). Trimming pared 7 bases from V and 5 bases from J, leaving 12 bases between. The CDR3 length is 13 residues. DNA of the CDR3: TGTGCCAGCAACCCCGGGAAAAACAATGAGCAGTTCTTC. Its translation is CASNPGKNNEQFF.

This clonotype occurred many times. The rearrangement uses TRBV3-1 and TRBJ1-1; D uncertain. Germline V lookup: CDR1 LGHDT, CDR2 YNNKEL (reference sequence). The CDR3 contains 14 residues. Trimming shortened V by 5 bases and J by 1 base, and 11 bases separated the two germline ends. CDR3: CASSSNLGNTEAFF. The CDR3 DNA reads as TGTGCCAGCAGCAGCAACCTTGGGAACACTGAAGCTTTCTTT.

This clonotype was counted many times. J is TRBJ2-1 and V is TRBV3-1; 13 bases match TRBD2. There are 14 residues in the CDR3. With V trimmed by 6 bases and J by 13 bases, 9 bases remained unmatched. Germline V gene sequence: CDR1 LGHDT, CDR2 YNNKEL (reference sequence). The CDR3 DNA is TGTGCCAGCAGTCCGGGACTAGCGGGACTCAAACAGTTCTTC. Residues: CASSPGLAGLKQFF.

The chain joins TRBV11-2 to TRBJ2-7; 9 positions agree with TRBD1. V trimming: 4 bases; J trimming: 4 bases; junction bases outside the gene matches: 8. The CDR3 consists of 15 residues. Germline assignment: CDR1 SGHAT and CDR2 FQNNGV. The CDR3 is CASSSLVGQGYEQYV. In DNA form, the CDR3 reads TGTGCCAGCAGCTCCCTGGTGGGACAGGGTTACGAGCAGTACGTC.

The genes are TRBV24-1 and TRBJ2-5; a possible D gene is TRBD2 (6 bases). The V and J ends lost 3 bases and 4 bases respectively, with 14 bases between them. From germline, CDR1 is KGHDR and CDR2 SFDVKD. CDR3 length: 15 amino acids. The CDR3 DNA is TGTGCCACCAGTGATCCAACGATGGGGGGAGAGACCCAGTACTTC. As protein: CATSDPTMGGETQYF.